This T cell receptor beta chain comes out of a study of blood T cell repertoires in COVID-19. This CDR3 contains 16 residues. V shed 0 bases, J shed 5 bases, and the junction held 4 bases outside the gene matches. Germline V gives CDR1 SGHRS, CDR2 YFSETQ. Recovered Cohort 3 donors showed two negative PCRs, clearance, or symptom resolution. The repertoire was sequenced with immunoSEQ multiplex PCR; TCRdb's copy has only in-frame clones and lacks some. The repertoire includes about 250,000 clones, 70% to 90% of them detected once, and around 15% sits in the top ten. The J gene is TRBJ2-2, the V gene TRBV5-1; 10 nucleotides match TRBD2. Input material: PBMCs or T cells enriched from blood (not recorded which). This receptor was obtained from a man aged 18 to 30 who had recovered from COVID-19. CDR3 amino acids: CASSLVSGLATGELFF. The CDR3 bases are TGCGCCAGCAGCTTGGTGTCGGGACTAGCGACCGGGGAGCTGTTTTTT.